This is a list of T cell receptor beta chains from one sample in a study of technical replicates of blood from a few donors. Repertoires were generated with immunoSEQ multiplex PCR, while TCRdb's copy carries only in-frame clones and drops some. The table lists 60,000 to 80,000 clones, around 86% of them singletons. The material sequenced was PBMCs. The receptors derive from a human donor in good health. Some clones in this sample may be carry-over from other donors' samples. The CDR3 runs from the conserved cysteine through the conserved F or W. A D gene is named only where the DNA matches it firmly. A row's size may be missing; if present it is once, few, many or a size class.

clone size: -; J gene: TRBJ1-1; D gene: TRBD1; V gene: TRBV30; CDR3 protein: CAWRGQGGTEAFF; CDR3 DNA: TGTGCCTGGAGGGGACAGGGGGGTACTGAAGCTTTCTTT
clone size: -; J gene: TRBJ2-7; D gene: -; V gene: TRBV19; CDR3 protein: CASSPYLATHYEQYF; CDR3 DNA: TGTGCCAGTAGTCCCTACCTAGCGACGCACTACGAGCAGTACTTC
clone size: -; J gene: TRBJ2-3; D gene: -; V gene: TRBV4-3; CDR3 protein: CASSRNRGDTQYF; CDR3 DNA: TGCGCCAGCAGCCGGAACCGGGGAGATACGCAGTATTTT
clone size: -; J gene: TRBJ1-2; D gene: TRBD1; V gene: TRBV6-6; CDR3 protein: CASSYQDRVVYGYTF; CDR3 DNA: TGTGCCAGCAGTTACCAGGACAGGGTCGTCTATGGCTACACCTTC
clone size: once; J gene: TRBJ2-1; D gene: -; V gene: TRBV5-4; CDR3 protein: CASSQGGLSYNEQFF; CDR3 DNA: TGTGCCAGCAGCCAGGGGGGTCTTTCCTACAATGAGCAGTTCTTC
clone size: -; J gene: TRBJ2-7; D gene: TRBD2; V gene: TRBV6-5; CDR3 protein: CASSRSGTSSYEQYF; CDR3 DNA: TGTGCCAGCAGCCGATCCGGGACTAGCTCCTACGAGCAGTACTTC
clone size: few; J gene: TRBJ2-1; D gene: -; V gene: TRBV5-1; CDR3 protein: CASSSGSFQGINEQFF; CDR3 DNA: TGCGCCAGCAGCTCCGGGTCTTTCCAGGGGATCAATGAGCAGTTCTTC
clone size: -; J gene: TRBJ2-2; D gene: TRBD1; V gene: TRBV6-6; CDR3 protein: CASRDRSNTGELFF; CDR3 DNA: TGTGCCAGCAGGGACAGGTCGAACACCGGGGAGCTGTTTTTT
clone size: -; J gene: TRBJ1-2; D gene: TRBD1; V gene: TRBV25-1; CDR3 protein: CASGGQGYGGYTF; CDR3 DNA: TGTGCCAGCGGCGGACAGGGATACGGAGGCTACACCTTC
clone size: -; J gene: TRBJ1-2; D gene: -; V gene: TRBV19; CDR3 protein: CATARPGHTNYGYTF; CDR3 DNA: TGTGCCACCGCCCGACCGGGACACACAAACTATGGCTACACCTTC
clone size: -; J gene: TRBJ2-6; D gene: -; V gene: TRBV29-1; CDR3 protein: CSVARDTDSGANVLTF; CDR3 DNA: TGCAGCGTGGCCCGGGACACCGACTCTGGGGCCAACGTCCTGACTTTC
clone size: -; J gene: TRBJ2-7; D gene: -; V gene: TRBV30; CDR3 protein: CAWSVSIEQYF; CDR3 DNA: TGTGCCTGGAGTGTGAGTATAGAGCAGTACTTC
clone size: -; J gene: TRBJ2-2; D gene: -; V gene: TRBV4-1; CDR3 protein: CASGRGLTGELFF; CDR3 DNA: TGCGCCAGCGGAAGGGGACTCACCGGGGAGCTGTTTTTT
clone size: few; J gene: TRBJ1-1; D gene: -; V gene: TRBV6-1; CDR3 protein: CATNPAAAEAFF; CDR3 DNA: TGTGCCACCAACCCAGCGGCAGCTGAAGCTTTCTTT
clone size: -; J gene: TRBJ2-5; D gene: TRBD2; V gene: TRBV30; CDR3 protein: CAWRTSGTTSQTQYF; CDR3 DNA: TGTGCCTGGAGGACTAGCGGGACTACCTCTCAGACCCAGTACTTC
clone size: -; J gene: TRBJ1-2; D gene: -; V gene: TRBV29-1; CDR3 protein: CSAPGSGGYTF; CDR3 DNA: TGCAGCGCCCCGGGTTCGGGGGGCTACACCTTC
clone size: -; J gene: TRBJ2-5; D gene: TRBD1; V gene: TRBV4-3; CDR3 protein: CASSPGTEETQYF; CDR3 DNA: TGCGCCAGCAGCCCCGGGACAGAAGAGACCCAGTACTTC
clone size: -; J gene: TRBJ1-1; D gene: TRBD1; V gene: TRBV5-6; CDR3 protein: CASSIRQGHAEAFF; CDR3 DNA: TGTGCCAGCAGCATACGACAGGGGCACGCTGAAGCTTTCTTT
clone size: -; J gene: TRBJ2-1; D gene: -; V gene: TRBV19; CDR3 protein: CASSPRGASYNEQFF; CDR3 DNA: TGTGCCAGTAGCCCCCGGGGGGCCTCCTACAATGAGCAGTTCTTC
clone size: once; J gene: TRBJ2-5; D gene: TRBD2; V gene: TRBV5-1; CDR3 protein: CASSFGTSGIETQYF; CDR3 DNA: TGCGCCAGCAGCTTTGGGACTAGCGGTATAGAGACCCAGTACTTC
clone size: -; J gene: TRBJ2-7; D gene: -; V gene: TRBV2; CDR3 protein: CATLLGPGYEQYF; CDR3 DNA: TGTGCCACCCTGCTGGGTCCAGGGTACGAGCAGTACTTC
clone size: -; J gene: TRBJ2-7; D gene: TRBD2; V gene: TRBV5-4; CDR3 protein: CASSVVGSGTYEQYF; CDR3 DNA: TGTGCCAGCAGTGTGGTAGGGAGCGGGACCTACGAGCAGTACTTC
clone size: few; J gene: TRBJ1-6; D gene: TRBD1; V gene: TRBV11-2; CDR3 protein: CASSDRAYSPLHF; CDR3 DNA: TGTGCCAGCAGCGACAGGGCTTATTCACCCCTCCACTTT
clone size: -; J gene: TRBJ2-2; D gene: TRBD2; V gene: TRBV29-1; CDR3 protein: CSAGGLAGLLTGELFF; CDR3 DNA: TGCAGCGCCGGGGGACTAGCGGGTTTACTCACCGGGGAGCTGTTTTTT
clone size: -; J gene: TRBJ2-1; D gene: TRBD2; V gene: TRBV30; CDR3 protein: CAWSGLPGLAGVYEQFF; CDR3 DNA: TGTGCCTGGAGTGGGTTACCGGGACTAGCGGGAGTGTATGAGCAGTTCTTC
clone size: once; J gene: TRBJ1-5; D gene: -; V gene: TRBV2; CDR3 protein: CASRAGGGGNQPQHF; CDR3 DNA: TGTGCCAGCAGGGCTGGCGGAGGGGGCAATCAGCCCCAGCATTTT
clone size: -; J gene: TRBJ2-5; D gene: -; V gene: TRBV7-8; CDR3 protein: CASSPGILQETQYF; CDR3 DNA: TGTGCCAGCAGCCCAGGCATACTCCAAGAGACCCAGTACTTC
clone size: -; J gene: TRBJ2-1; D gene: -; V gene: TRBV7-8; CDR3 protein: CASSLAGGLNEQFF; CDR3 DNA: TGTGCCAGCAGCTTAGCGGGGGGGCTAAATGAGCAGTTCTTC
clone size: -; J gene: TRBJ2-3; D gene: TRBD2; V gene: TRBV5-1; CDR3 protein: CASSLPSGGGADTQYF; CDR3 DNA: TGCGCCAGCAGCTTGCCGAGCGGGGGAGGGGCAGATACGCAGTATTTT
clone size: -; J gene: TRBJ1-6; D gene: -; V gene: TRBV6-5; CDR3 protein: CASSYSRWDSPLHF; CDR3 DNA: TGTGCCAGCAGTTACTCCAGGTGGGATTCACCCCTCCACTTT
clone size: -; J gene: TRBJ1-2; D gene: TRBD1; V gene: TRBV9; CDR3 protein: CASSPGTGPGGYTF; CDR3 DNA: TGTGCCAGCAGCCCCGGGACAGGGCCGGGCGGCTACACCTTC
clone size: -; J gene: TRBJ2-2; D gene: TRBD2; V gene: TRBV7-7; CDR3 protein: CASSTGGAGELFF; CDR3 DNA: TGTGCCAGCAGCACGGGGGGGGCCGGGGAGCTGTTTTTT
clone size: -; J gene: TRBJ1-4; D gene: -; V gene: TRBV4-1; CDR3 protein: CASSQDPPWSAGEKLFF; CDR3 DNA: TGCGCCAGCAGCCAAGACCCGCCCTGGTCAGCAGGAGAAAAACTGTTTTTT
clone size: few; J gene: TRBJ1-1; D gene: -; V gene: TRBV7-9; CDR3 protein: CASSAQGNTEAFF; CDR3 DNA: TGTGCCAGCAGCGCACAGGGGAACACTGAAGCTTTCTTT
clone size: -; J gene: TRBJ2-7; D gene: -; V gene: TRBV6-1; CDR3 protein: CASSEARGYEQYF; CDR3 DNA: TGTGCCAGCAGTGAAGCGCGGGGCTACGAGCAGTACTTC
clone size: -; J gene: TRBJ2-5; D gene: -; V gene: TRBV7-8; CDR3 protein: CASSFGSGSAVETQYF; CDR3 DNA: TGTGCCAGCAGCTTCGGGAGCGGGTCCGCAGTAGAGACCCAGTACTTC
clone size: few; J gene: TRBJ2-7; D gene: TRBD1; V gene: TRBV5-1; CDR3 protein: CASSLFLGDSSYEQYF; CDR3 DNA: TGCGCCAGCAGCTTGTTTCTTGGGGACAGTTCCTACGAGCAGTACTTC
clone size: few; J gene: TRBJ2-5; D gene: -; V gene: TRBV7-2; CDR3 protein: CASSSGGGKTQYF; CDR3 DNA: TGTGCCAGCAGCTCGGGGGGCGGAAAGACCCAGTACTTC